The sample holds one count of the clone carrying this TCR beta chain. The sample originates from a study of blood T cell repertoires in COVID-19. Assay used: immunoSEQ multiplex PCR; TCRdb lists only in-frame clones, some missing. The sample lists about 14,000 clones, 90% occurring once. CDR1 is SGHRS, CDR2 YFSETQ, per germline. Trimming left V 0 bases short and J 7 bases short, with 10 bases between. This CDR3 region has 14 residues. The sequenced material came from peripheral blood. The sequence was obtained from a human donor in a cohort sampled during active COVID-19. The chain combines TRBV5-1 with TRBJ1-4; D is unresolved. In DNA form, the CDR3 reads TGCGCCAGCAGCTTGGATAGCGTCGGTGAAAAACTGTTTTTT. It yields the protein CASSLDSVGEKLFF.